The sequence of this T cell receptor beta chain was determined in a study of blood T cell repertoires in COVID-19. Assay: immunoSEQ multiplex PCR; the TCRdb copy retains only in-frame clones and omits some. The repertoire holds some 150,000 clones, with 75% to 85% as singletons. With 5 bases removed from V and 3 bases from J, the gap between germline ends came to 15 bases. There are 14 residues in the CDR3. CDR1 is SGHDT, CDR2 YYEEEE, per germline. This clone was picked up one time. The TCR comes from a man aged 60 to 75 with active or convalescent COVID-19. The specimen was peripheral blood. The chain is built from TRBV5-6 and TRBJ2-7; D may be TRBD2 (5 bases). The CDR3 loop is CASSRRPARYEQYF. CDR3 in DNA: TGTGCCAGCAGTAGGAGGCCAGCCCGCTACGAGCAGTACTTC.